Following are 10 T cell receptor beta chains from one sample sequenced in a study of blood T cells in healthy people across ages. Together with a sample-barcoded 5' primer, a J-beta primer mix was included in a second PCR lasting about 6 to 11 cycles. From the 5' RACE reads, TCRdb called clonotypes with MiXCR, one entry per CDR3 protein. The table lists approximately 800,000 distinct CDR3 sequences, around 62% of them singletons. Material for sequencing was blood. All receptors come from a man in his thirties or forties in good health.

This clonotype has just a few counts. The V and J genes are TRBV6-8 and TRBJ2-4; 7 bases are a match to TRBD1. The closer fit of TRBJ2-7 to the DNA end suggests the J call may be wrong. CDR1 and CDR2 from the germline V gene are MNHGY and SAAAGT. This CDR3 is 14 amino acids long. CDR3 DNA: TGTGCCAGCAGTTATCGGGACAGTATCTCCGAGCAGTACTTC. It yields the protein CASSYRDSISEQYF.

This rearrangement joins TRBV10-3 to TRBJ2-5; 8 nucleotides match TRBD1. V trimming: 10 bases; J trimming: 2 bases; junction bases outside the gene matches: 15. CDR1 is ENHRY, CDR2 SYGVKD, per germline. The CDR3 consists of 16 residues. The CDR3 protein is CASNAAGTGTQETQYF. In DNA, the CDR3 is TGTGCCAGCAACGCTGCCGGGACAGGCACTCAAGAGACCCAGTACTTC.

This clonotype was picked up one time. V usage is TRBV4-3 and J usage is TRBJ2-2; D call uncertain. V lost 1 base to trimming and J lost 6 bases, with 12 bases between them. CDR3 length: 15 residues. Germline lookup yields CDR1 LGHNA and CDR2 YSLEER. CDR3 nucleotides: TGCGCCAGCAGCCAAGTCGTGGGCATTCCCGGGGAGCTGTTTTTT. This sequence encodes CASSQVVGIPGELFF.

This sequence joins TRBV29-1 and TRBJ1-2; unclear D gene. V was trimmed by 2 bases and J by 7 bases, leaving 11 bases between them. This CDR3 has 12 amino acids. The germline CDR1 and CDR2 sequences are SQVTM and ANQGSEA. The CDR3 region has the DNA TGCAGCGTTGAATCACGAACCGGTGGCTACACCTTC. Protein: CSVESRTGGYTF.

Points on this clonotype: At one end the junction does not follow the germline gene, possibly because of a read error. The CDR3 sequence: CARSLVRRGKGNGQFF. DNA of the CDR3: TGTGCCCGCAGCTTAGTTCGCAGGGGAAAAGGGAATGGGCAGTTCTTC. The chain links TRBV7-3 to TRBJ2-1; perhaps TRBD1 as D (6 bases). Looked up from germline, CDR1 is SGHTA and CDR2 is FQGTGA. The CDR3 covers 16 residues.

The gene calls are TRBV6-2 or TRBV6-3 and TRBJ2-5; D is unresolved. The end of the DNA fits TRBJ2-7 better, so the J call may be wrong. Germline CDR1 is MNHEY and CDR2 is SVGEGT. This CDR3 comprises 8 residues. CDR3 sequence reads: CGKYEQYF. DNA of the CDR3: TGTGGAAAGTACGAGCAGTACTTC.

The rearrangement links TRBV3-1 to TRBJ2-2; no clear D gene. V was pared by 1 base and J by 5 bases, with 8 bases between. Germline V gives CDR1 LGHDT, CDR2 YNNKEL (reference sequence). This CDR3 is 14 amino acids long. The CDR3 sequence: CASSQVVSTGELFF. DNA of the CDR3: TGTGCCAGCAGCCAAGTGGTCTCAACCGGGGAGCTGTTTTTT.

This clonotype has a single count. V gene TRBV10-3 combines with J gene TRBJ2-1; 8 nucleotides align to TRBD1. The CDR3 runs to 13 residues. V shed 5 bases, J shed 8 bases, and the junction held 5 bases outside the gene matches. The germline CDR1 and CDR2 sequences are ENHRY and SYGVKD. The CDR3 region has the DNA TGTGCCATCAGTTGGACAGGGAAGGATGAGCAGTTCTTC. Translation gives CAISWTGKDEQFF.

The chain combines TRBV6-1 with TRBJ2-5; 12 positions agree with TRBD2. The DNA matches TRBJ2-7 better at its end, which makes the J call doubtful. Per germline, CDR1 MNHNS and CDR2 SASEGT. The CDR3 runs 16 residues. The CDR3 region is CASSGAPGLAGYEQYF. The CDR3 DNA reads TGTGCCAGCAGTGGAGCACCGGGACTAGCGGGCTACGAGCAGTACTTC.

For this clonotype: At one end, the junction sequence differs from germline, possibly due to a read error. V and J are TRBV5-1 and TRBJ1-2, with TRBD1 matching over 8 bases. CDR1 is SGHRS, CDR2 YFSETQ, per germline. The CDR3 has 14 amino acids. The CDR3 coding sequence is TGTGCCAGCAGCTTAGCCGGACAGGGAGATGGCTACACCTTC. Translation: CASSLAGQGDGYTF.